The source of this T cell receptor beta chain is a study of blood T cell repertoires in COVID-19. The wider study: Material from acute and convalescent COVID-19 was sourced from the United States, Italy and Spain. Sources were T cells, B-cell-depleted T cells, or PBMCs; the material itself was cDNA or gDNA.

Enrollment of patients from Seattle took place during active infection, with longitudinal follow-up. Germline V CDR1 and CDR2: DFQATT, SNEGSKA (reference sequence). V lost 3 bases and J lost 3; bases outside the gene matches: 3. The CDR3 has 14 amino acids. Authors' processing steps: Reference gene primer amplification yielded estimated nucleated cell counts. Assay: immunoSEQ multiplex PCR; the TCRdb copy retains only in-frame clones and omits some. From that table come the V and J calls and clone size; the DNA was used to work out D and trimming. The sample includes roughly 400,000 clones, around 87% of them seen just once.

Source material: peripheral blood. This TCR was sampled from a woman aged 55-75 years with COVID-19, enrolled during active disease. This chain connects TRBV20-1 to TRBJ1-5, with TRBD1 matching over 9 bases. CDR3 DNA sequence: TGCAGTGCTAGTGGACAGGGGCTCAATCAGCCCCAGCATTTT. Its protein product is CSASGQGLNQPQHF.